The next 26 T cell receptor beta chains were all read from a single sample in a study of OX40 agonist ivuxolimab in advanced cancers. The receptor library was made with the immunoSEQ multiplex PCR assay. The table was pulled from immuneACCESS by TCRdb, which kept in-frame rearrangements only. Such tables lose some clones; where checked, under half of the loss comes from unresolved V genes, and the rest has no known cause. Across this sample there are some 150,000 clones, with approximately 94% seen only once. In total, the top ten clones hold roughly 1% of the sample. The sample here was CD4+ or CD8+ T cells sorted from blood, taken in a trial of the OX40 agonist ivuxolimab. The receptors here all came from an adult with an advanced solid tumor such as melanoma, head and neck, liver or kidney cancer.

CDR3 loop: CASSLTWTGADTQYF. The CDR3 DNA sequence: TGTGCCAGCAGCTTAACGTGGACTGGGGCAGATACGCAGTATTTT. This rearrangement joins TRBV7-3 to TRBJ2-3, with a tentative D call TRBD2 (5 bases). V dropped 0 bases and J dropped 4 bases, with 11 bases sitting between them. This CDR3 has 15 residues. The germline V gene encodes CDR1 SGHTA and CDR2 FQGTGA.

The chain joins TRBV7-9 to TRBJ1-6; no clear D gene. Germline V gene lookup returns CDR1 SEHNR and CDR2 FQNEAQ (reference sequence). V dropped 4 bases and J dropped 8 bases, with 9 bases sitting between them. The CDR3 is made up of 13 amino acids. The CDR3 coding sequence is TGTGCCAGCAGCTCCGGGTTTTATTCACCCCTCCACTTT. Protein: CASSSGFYSPLHF.

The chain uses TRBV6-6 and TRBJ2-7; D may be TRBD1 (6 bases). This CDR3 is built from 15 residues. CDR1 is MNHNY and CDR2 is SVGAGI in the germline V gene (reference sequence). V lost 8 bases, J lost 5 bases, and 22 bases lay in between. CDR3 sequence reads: CASGVGALFSDEQYF. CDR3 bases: TGTGCCAGCGGTGTGGGGGCATTATTTTCTGACGAGCAGTACTTC.

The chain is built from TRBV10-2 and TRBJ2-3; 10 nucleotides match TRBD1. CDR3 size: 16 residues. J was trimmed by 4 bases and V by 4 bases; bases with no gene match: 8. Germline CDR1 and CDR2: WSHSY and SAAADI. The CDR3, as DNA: TGCGCCAGCAGTGGTCTGCCGGGACAGGGGTCAGATACGCAGTATTTT. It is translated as CASSGLPGQGSDTQYF.

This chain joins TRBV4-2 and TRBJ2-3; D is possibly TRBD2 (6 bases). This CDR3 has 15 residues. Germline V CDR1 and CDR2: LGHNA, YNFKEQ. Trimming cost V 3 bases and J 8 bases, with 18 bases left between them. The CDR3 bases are TGTGCCAGCAGCCAGGGGACTGGGGGAATTGGTACGCAGTATTTT. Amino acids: CASSQGTGGIGTQYF.

CDR3 sequence reads: CASSVLAGSDNEQFF. In DNA, the CDR3 is TGTGCCAGCAGCGTACTAGCGGGGAGCGACAATGAGCAGTTCTTC. This rearrangement joins TRBV9 to TRBJ2-1; 9 nucleotides match TRBD2. Germline CDR1 is SGDLS and CDR2 is YYNGEE. This CDR3 region has 15 residues. Losses at the gene ends were 1 base for V and 5 bases for J; bases not matched to a gene: 4.

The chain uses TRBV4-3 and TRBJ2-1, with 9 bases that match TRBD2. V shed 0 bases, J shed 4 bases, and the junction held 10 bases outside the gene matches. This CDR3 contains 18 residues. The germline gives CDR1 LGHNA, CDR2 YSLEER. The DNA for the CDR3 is TGCGCCAGCAGCCAAGATCAAGGGCTAGCGGGACTATACAATGAGCAGTTCTTC. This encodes CASSQDQGLAGLYNEQFF.

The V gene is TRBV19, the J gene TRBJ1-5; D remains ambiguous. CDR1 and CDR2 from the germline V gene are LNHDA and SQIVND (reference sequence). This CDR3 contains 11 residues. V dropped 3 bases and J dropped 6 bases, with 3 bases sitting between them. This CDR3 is CASSIGQPQHF. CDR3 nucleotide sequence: TGTGCCAGTAGTATTGGTCAGCCCCAGCATTTT.

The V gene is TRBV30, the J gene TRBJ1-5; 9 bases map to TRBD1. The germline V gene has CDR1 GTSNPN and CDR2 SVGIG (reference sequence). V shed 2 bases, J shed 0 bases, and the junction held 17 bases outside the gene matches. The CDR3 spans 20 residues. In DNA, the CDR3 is TGTGCCTGGAGTCGAGCCGGGACAGGGATATACCGACGTAGCAATCAGCCCCAGCATTTT. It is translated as CAWSRAGTGIYRRSNQPQHF.

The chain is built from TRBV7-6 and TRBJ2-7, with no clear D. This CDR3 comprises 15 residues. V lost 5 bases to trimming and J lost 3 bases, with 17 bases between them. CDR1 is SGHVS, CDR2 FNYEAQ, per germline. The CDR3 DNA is TGTGCCAGCAGCCCTCGCGGCTACCGGATCTACGAGCAGTACTTC. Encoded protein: CASSPRGYRIYEQYF.

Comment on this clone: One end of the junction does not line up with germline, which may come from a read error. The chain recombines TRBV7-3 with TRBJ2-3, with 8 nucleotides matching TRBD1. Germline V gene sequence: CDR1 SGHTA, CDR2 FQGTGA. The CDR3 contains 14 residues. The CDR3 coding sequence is TGTGCCAGCAGCTCCAATGGGGGGACAGGTACGCAGTATTTT. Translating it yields CASSSNGGTGTQYF.

The CDR3 spells CASSYSVGGYTF. CDR3 nucleotides: TGTGCCAGCAGTTACTCCGTCGGGGGCTACACCTTC. The chain carries TRBV6-5 and TRBJ1-2; D is uncertain. Germline V gives CDR1 MNHEY, CDR2 SVGAGI. V lost 0 bases and J 8 bases, leaving 7 bases between the germline ends. The CDR3 is made up of 12 amino acids.

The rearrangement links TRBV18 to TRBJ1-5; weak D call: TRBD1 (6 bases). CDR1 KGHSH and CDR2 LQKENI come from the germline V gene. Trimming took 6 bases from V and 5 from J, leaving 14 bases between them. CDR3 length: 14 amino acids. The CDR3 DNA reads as TGTGCCAGCTCCCTACAGGGTGGGGATCAGCCCCAGCATTTT. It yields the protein CASSLQGGDQPQHF.

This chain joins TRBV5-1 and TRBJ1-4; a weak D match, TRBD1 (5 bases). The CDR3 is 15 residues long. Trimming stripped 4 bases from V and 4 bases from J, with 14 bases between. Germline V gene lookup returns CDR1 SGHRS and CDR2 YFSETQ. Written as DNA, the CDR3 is TGCGCCAGCAGCCGTGAAGACAGCGTTAATGAAAAACTGTTTTTT. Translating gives CASSREDSVNEKLFF.

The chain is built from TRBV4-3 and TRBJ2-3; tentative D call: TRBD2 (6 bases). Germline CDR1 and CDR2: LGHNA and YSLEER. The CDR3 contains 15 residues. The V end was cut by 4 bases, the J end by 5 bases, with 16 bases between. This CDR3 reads CASSRRVDGRDTQYF. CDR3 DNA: TGCGCCAGCAGCCGAAGGGTGGACGGGAGAGATACGCAGTATTTT.

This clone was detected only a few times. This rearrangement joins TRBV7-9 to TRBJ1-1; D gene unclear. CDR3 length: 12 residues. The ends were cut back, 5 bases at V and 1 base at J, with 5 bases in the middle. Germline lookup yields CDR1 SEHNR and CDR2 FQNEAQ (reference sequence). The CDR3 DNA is TGTGCCAGCAGCAACAGGAACACTGAAGCTTTCTTT. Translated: CASSNRNTEAFF.

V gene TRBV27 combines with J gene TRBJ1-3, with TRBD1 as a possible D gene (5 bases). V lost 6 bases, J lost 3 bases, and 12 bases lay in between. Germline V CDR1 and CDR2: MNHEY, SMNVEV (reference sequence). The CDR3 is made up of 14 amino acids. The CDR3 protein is CASRGRTFGNTIYF. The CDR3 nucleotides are TGTGCCAGCAGGGGGAGGACATTTGGAAACACCATATATTTT.

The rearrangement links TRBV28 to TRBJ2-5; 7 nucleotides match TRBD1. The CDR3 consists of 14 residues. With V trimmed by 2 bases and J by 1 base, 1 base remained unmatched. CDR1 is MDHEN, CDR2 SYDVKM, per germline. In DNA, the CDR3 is TGTGCCAGCAGTTTAGGGACAGTCCAAGAGACCCAGTACTTC. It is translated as CASSLGTVQETQYF. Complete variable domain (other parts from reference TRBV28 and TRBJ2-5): DVKVTQSSRYLVKRTGEKVFLECVQDMDHENMFWYRQDPGLGLRLIYFSYDVKMKEKGDIPEGYSVSREKKERFSLILESASTNQTSMYLCASSLGTVQETQYFGPGTRLLVL.

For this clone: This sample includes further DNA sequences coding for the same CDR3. CDR3 bases: TGTGCCAGCAGCTTACGGGACACTCGTTTTTCAGATACGCAGTATTTT. It translates to CASSLRDTRFSDTQYF. The genes are TRBV5-6 and TRBJ2-3; the D gene is possibly TRBD1 (6 bases). The germline V gene encodes CDR1 SGHDT and CDR2 YYEEEE. With 2 bases removed from V and 4 bases from J, the gap between germline ends came to 17 bases. The CDR3 has 16 residues.

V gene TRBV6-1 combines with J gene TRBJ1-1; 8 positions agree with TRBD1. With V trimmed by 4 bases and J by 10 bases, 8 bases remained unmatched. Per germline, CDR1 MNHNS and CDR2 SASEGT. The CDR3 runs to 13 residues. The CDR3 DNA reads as TGTGCCAGCAGTGCAGCGGACAGGGAGCGAGCTTTCTTT. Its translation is CASSAADRERAFF.

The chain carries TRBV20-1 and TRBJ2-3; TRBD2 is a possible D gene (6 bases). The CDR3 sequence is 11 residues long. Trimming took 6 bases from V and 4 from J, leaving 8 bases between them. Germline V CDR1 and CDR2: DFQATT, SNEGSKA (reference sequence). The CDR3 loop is CSAGGPDTQYF. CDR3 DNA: TGCAGTGCCGGAGGGCCAGATACGCAGTATTTT.

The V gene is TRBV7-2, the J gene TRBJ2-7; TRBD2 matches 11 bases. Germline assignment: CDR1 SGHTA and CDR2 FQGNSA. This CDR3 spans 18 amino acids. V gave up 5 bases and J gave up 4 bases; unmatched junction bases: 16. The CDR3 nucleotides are TGTGCCAGCAGCCCTTGGGGACTCCTGACTAGCGGGAAATACGAGCAGTACTTC. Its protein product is CASSPWGLLTSGKYEQYF.

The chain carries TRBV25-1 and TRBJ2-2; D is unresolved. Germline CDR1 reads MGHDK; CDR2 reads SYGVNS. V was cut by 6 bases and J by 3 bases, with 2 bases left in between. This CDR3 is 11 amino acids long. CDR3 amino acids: CASRDTGELFF. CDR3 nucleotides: TGTGCCAGCAGGGACACCGGGGAGCTGTTTTTT.

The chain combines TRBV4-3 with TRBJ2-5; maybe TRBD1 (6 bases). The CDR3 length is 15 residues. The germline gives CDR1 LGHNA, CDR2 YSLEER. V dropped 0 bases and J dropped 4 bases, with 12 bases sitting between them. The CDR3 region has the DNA TGCGCCAGCAGCCAAGATGACATCAGGGGAGAGACCCAGTACTTC. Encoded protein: CASSQDDIRGETQYF.

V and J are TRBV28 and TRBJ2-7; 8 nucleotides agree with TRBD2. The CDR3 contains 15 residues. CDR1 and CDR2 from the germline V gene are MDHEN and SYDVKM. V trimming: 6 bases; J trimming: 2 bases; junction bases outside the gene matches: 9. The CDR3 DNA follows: TGTGCCAGCAGCACACTCGGGGGGGTGGCCTACGAGCAGTACTTC. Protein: CASSTLGGVAYEQYF.

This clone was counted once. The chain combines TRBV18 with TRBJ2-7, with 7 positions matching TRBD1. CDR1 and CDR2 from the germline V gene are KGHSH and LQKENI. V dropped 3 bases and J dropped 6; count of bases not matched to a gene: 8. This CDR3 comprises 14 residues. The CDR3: CASSPDRRGGEQYF. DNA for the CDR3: TGTGCCAGCTCACCGGACAGGAGAGGGGGCGAGCAGTACTTC.